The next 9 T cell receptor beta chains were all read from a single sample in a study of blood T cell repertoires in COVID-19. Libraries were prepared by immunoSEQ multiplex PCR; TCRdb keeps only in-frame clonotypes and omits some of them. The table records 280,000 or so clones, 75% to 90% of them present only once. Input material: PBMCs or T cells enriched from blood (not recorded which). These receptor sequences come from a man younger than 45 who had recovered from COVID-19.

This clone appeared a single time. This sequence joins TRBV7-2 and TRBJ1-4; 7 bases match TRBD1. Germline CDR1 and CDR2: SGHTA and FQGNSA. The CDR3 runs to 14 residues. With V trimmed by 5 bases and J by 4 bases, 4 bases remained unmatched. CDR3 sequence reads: CASSPYRGNEKLFF. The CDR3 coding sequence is TGTGCCAGCAGCCCTTACAGGGGTAATGAAAAACTGTTTTTT.

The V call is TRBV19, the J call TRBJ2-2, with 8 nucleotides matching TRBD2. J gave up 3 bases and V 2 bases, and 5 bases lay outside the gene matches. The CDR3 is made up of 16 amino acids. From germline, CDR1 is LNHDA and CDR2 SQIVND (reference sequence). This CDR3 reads CASSISPGGDTGELFF. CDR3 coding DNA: TGTGCCAGTAGTATATCTCCGGGGGGGGACACCGGGGAGCTGTTTTTT. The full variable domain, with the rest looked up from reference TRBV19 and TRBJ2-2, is DGGITQSPKYLFRKEGQNVTLSCEQNLNHDAMYWYRQDPGQGLRLIYYSQIVNDFQKGDIAEGYSVSREKKESFPLTVTSAQKNPTAFYLCASSISPGGDTGELFFGEGSRLTVL.

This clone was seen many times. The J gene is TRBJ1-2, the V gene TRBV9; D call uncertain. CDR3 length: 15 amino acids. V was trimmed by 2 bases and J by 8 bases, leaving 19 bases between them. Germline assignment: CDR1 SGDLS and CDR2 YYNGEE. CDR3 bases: TGTGCCAGCAGCGTTGACACCCGACCGATCCGAGGCTACACCTTC. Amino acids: CASSVDTRPIRGYTF.

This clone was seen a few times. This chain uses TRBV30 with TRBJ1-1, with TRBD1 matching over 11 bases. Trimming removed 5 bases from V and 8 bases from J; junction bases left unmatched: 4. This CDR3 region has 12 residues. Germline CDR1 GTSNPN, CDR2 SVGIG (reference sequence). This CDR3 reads CAWGQGAREAFF. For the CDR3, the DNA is TGTGCCTGGGGACAGGGGGCGAGGGAAGCTTTCTTT.

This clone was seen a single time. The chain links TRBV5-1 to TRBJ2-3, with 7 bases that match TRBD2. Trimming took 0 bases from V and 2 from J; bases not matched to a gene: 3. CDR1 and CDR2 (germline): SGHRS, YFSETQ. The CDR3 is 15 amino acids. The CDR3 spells CASSLDGGNTDTQYF. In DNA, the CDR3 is TGCGCCAGCAGCTTGGACGGGGGGAACACAGATACGCAGTATTTT.

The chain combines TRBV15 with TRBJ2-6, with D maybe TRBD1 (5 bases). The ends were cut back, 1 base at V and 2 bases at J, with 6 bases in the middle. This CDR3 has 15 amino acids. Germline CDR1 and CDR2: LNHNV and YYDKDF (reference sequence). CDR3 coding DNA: TGTGCCACCAGCAGAGGACAGACTGGGGCCAACGTCCTGACTTTC. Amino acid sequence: CATSRGQTGANVLTF. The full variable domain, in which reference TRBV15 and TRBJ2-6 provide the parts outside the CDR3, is DAMVIQNPRYQVTQFGKPVTLSCSQTLNHNVMYWYQQKSSQAPKLLFHYYDKDFNNEADTPDNFQSRRPNTSFCFLDIRSPGLGDTAMYLCATSRGQTGANVLTFGAGSRLTVL.

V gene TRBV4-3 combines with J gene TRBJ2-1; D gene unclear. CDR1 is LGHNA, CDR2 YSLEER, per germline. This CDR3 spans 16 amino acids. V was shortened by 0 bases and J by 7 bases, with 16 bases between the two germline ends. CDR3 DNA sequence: TGCGCCAGCAGCCAAGAGGGCACGAATTCAGTTAATGAGCAGTTCTTC. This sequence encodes CASSQEGTNSVNEQFF.

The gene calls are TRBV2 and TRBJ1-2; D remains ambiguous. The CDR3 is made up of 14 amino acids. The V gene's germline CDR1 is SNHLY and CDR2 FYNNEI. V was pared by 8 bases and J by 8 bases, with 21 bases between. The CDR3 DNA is TGTGCCAGCGCAGACTTTCCCCAAGCGCCCGGCTACACCTTC. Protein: CASADFPQAPGYTF.

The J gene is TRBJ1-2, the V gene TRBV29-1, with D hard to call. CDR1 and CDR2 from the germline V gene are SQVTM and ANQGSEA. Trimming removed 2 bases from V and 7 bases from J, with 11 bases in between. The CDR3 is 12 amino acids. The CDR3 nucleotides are TGCAGCGTTGAAACGAGGGTTAGTGGCTACACCTTC. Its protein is CSVETRVSGYTF.